The entry below describes one T cell receptor beta chain. Its cognate antigen is unknown. As to treatment: approximately 10-day PBMC culture with coronavirus spike peptide pools or control peptides (ViraFEST assay). With the Oncomine TCR Beta short-read assay, DNA from cultured CD4+ T cells was sequenced. Investigators obtained genomic DNA by extraction from cultured CD4+ T cells. TCRdb re-called the PCR reads with MiXCR, one entry per CDR3 protein. Of some 18,000 distinct CDR3 sequences in the sample, 56% are singletons; the top ten hold more than 8%. The data stem from a study of vaccination and CD4 T cells after COVID-19. At the level of the study: Investigators took post-vaccine samples a median roughly 73 days after dose two, within a range of 14 to 241.

Germline-derived CDR1 and CDR2 are DFQATT and SNEGSKA (reference sequence). The CDR3 is made up of 18 amino acids. V lost 0 bases and J 1 base, leaving 18 bases between the germline ends. Sample: CD4+ T cells from blood, cultured in vitro. This receptor was obtained from a human donor who had recovered from COVID-19. The rearrangement links TRBV20-1 to TRBJ2-2; weak D call: TRBD2 (7 bases). The CDR3 coding sequence is TGCAGTGCTAGAGATATGGGGGGGCAGGGCAAGAACACCGGGGAGCTGTTTTTT. Protein sequence: CSARDMGGQGKNTGELFF.